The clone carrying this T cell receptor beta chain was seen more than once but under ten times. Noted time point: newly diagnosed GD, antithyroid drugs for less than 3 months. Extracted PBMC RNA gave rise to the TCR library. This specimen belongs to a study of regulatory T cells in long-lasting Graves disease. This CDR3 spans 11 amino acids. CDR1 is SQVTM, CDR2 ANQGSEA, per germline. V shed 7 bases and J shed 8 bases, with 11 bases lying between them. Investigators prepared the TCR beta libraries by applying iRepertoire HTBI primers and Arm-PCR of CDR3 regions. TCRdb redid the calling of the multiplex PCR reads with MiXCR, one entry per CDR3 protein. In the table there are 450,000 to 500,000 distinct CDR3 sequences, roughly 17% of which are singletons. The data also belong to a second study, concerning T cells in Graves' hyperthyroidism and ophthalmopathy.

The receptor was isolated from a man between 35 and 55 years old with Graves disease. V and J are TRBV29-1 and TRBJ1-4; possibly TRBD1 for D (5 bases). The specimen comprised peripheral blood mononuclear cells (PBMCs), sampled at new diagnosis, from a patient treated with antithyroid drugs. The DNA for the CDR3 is TGCAGCGCCGGGACCGTAGAAAAACTGTTTTTT. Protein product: CSAGTVEKLFF.